A single sample gave rise to the 8 T cell receptor beta chains below, sequenced in a study of T cells in Graves' hyperthyroidism and ophthalmopathy. Amplification yielded TCR beta CDR3 regions, with RNA transcripts as the source. HTBI primers were employed in a first-round RT-PCR of the TCR CDR3. TCRdb passed the multiplex PCR reads through MiXCR, listing each CDR3 protein once. The table includes about 130,000 distinct CDR3 sequences, approximately 20% detected once. Material for sequencing was blood. These receptor sequences come from a woman aged 50 to 60 with Graves' hyperthyroidism that later progressed to Graves' ophthalmopathy.

This clonotype has at least ten counts. The J gene is TRBJ2-7, the V gene TRBV20-1, with 11 bases aligning to TRBD1. V lost 1 base, J lost 5 bases, and 4 bases stayed unmatched. CDR1 and CDR2 (germline): DFQATT, SNEGSKA (reference sequence). The CDR3 spans 14 residues. The CDR3 loop reads CSARADRGQHEQYF. CDR3 coding DNA: TGCAGTGCTAGAGCGGACAGGGGGCAACACGAGCAGTACTTC.

This clonotype was counted at least ten times. This chain links TRBV3-1 with TRBJ2-5; D call uncertain. This CDR3 has 11 amino acids. From germline, CDR1 is LGHDT and CDR2 YNNKEL (reference sequence). The V gene lost 0 bases and the J gene lost 5 bases, with 1 base spanning the gap. The CDR3 reads CASSQDETQYF. The CDR3 DNA reads TGTGCCAGCAGCCAAGATGAGACCCAGTACTTC.

In its sample, this clonotype was seen many times. The chain employs TRBV28 and TRBJ2-1, with 13 nucleotides matching TRBD2. V lost 6 bases and J lost 9; bases outside the gene matches: 11. Germline V CDR1 and CDR2: MDHEN, SYDVKM. This CDR3 comprises 16 residues. The CDR3 coding sequence is TGTGCCAGCAGGGGGGGCGGACTAGCGGGAGTAGGTGAGCAGTTCTTC. Its translation: CASRGGGLAGVGEQFF. Full variable domain (remainder filled in from reference TRBV28 and TRBJ2-1): DVKVTQSSRYLVKRTGEKVFLECVQDMDHENMFWYRQDPGLGLRLIYFSYDVKMKEKGDIPEGYSVSREKKERFSLILESASTNQTSMYLCASRGGGLAGVGEQFFGPGTRLTVL.

In this sample, this clonotype turned up many times. V gene TRBV6-1 combines with J gene TRBJ1-1; no reliable D call. V gave up 2 bases and J gave up 0 bases, with 10 bases separating them. This CDR3 comprises 15 residues. Germline V gives CDR1 MNHNS, CDR2 SASEGT. The CDR3 region has the DNA TGTGCCAGCAGTGAAAGGGATAACATGAACACTGAAGCTTTCTTT. Protein sequence: CASSERDNMNTEAFF.

The CDR3 here is CAIRSGEAGDGGYTF. The CDR3 nucleotides are TGTGCCATCCGATCGGGGGAGGCAGGGGACGGCGGCTACACCTTC. This chain uses TRBV10-3 with TRBJ1-2; possible D gene TRBD1, 6 bases. From germline, CDR1 is ENHRY and CDR2 SYGVKD. Trimming took 8 bases from V and 8 from J, leaving 24 bases between them. The CDR3 sequence is 15 residues long.

The genes are TRBV10-3 and TRBJ2-1; D could derive from TRBD1 or TRBD2 (5 bases each). The V gene lost 5 bases and the J gene lost 9 bases, with 20 bases spanning the gap. The germline gives CDR1 ENHRY, CDR2 SYGVKD. The CDR3 spans 15 residues. CDR3 DNA sequence: TGTGCCATCAGTTCCTGGGACCGCGGAACAGTTGAGCAGTTCTTC. It codes for CAISSWDRGTVEQFF.

The chain is built from TRBV5-1 and TRBJ2-2; 9 bases match TRBD1. The CDR3 covers 21 residues. Trimming took 0 bases from V and 3 from J; bases not matched to a gene: 18. Germline V gives CDR1 SGHRS, CDR2 YFSETQ. The CDR3 DNA sequence: TGCGCCAGCAGCTTGGCCAAGGGACAGGGATCGTTTGGTAAAGACACCGGGGAGCTGTTTTTT. This gives the protein CASSLAKGQGSFGKDTGELFF.

This clonotype was detected many times. The chain links TRBV28 to TRBJ1-4; no firm D call. This CDR3 is 17 amino acids long. Germline CDR1 is MDHEN and CDR2 is SYDVKM. Deletions cut 7 bases from V and 0 bases from J, with 18 bases between. The CDR3 DNA sequence: TGTGCCAGCACCCGGACGGACGACCTGACAACTAATGAAAAACTGTTTTTT. Its protein product is CASTRTDDLTTNEKLFF.